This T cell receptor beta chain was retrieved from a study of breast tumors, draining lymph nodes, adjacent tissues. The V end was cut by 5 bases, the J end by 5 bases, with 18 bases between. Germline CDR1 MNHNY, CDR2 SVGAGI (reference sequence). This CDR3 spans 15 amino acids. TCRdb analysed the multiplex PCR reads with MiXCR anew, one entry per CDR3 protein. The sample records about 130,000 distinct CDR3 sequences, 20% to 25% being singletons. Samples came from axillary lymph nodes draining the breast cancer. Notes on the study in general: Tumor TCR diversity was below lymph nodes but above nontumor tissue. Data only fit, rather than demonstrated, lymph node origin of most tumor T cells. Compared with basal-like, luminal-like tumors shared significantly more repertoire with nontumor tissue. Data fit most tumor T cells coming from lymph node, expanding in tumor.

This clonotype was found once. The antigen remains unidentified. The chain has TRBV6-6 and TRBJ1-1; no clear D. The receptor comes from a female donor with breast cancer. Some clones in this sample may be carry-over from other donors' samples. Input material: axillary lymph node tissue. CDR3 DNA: TGTGCCAGCAGTAACCCTCGGGTGCTCGCGACTGAAGCTTTCTTT. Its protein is CASSNPRVLATEAFF.